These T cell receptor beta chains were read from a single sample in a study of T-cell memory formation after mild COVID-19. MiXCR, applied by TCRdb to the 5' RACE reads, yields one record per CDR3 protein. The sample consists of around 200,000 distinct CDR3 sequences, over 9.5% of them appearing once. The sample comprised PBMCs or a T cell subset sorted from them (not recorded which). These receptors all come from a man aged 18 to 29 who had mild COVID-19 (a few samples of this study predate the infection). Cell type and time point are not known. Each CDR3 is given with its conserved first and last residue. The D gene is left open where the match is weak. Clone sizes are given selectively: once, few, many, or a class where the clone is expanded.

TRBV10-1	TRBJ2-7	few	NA	TGCGCCAGCAGTGAGAAAAGGATTACGAGCGAGCAGTACTTC	CASSEKRITSEQYF
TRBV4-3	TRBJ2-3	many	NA	TGCGCCAGCAGCCAAGTTACAGGCCGCACAGATACGCAGTATTTT	CASSQVTGRTDTQYF
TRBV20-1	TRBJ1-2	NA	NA	TGCAGTGCTAGAGGAATTGGGGCAGCTAACTATGGCTACACCTTC	CSARGIGAANYGYTF
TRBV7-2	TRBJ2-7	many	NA	TGTGCCAGCAGCTTTGACCGGGGCCGCGAGCAGTACTTC	CASSFDRGREQYF
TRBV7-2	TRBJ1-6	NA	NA	TGTGCCAGCAGTCTTGGGCCGACACCCCTCCACTTT	CASSLGPTPLHF
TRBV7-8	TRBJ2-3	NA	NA	TGTGCCAGCAGCTATCTGCGGGGCACAGATACGCAGTATTTT	CASSYLRGTDTQYF
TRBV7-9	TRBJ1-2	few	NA	TGTGCCAGCAGCCGATTCGACTCTCCTCGCTATGGCTACACCTTC	CASSRFDSPRYGYTF
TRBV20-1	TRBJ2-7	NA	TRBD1	TGCAGTGCTGGGACAGGGGGTCCGAAGGCCGAGCAGTACTTC	CSAGTGGPKAEQYF
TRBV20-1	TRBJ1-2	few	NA	TGCAGTGCTAGAGCCGGGGGCTACACCTTC	CSARAGGYTF
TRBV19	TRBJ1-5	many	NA	TGTGCCAGTAGTTCACAGGGTTATCAGCCCCAGCATTTT	CASSSQGYQPQHF
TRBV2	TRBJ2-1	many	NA	TGTGCCAGCAGTGAAGTGGGTCCACCGGTCTTC	CASSEVGPPVF
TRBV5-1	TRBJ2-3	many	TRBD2	TGCGCCAGCAGATCCGGGACTAGCGGGGGGACAGATACGCAGTATTTT	CASRSGTSGGTDTQYF
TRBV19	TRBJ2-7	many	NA	TGTGCCAGTAGTACACCACGGGGCCCCCGGTACTTC	CASSTPRGPRYF
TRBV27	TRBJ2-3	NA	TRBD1	TGTGCCAGCCGGGACAGGGGCACAGATACGCAGTATTTT	CASRDRGTDTQYF
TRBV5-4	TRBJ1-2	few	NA	TGTGCCAGCAGAGAAACGGGACTGCCCTATGGCTACACCTTC	CASRETGLPYGYTF
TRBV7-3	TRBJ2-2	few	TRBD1	TGTGCCAGCAGCTCGACAGGGACCGGGGAGCTGTTTTTT	CASSSTGTGELFF
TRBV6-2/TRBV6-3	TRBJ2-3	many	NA	TGTGCCAGCAGTTACTCGATGTACCGACTCCTCACAGTAGATACGCAGTATTTT	CASSYSMYRLLTVDTQYF
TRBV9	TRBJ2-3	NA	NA	TGTGCCAGCAGCGTACGTCCTAGCACAGATACGCAGTATTTT	CASSVRPSTDTQYF
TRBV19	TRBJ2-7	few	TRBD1	TGTGCCAGTAGCATCCGGGACAGCTCCTACGAGCAGTACTTC	CASSIRDSSYEQYF
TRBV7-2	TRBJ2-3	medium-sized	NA	TGTGCCAGCAGGACGGCCCGTGGAGGCACGCAGTATTTT	CASRTARGGTQYF
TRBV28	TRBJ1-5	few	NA	TGTGCCAGCAGTTCCCCCTTAAGGCCCCAGCATTTT	CASSSPLRPQHF
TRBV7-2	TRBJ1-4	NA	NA	TGTGCCAGCAGCTTAGCTCCGTTTGCTGAAAAACTGTTTTTT	CASSLAPFAEKLFF
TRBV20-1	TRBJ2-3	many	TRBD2	TGCAGTGCTGCCCAACTAGCGGCTAGCACAGATACGCAGTATTTT	CSAAQLAASTDTQYF
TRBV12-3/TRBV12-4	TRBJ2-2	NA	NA	TGTGCCAGCAGTTTAGTGAGGTCCACCGGGGAGCTGTTTTTT	CASSLVRSTGELFF
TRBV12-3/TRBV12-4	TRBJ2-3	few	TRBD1	TGTGCCAGCACGGGACAGGGGGCTTCAGATACGCAGTATTTT	CASTGQGASDTQYF
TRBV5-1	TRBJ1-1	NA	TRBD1	TGCGCCAGCAGCCCGTATGCAGGGGGCGCGAGCACTGAAGCTTTCTTT	CASSPYAGGASTEAFF
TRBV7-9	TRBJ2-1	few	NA	TGTGCCAGCAGCCCATGGGGGAATGAGCAGTTCTTC	CASSPWGNEQFF
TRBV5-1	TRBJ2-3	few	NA	TGCGCCAGCAGCTTGGCTAGCTTTATCACAGATACGCAGTATTTT	CASSLASFITDTQYF
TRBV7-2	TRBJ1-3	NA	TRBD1	TGTGCCAGCAGCTTCGGACAGGCCCCCTTCTCTGGAAACACCATATATTTT	CASSFGQAPFSGNTIYF
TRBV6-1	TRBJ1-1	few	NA	TGTGCCAGCATTGCGTTCGTAGCCGGACGGATTAAAGCTTTCTTT	CASIAFVAGRIKAFF
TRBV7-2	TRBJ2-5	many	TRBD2	TGTGCCAGCAGCCCTGGACTAGTCGGGACCCAGTACTTC	CASSPGLVGTQYF
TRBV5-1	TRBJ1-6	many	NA	TGCGCCAGCAGCTTGGATACAGATTCACCCCTCCACTTT	CASSLDTDSPLHF
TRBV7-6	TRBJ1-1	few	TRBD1	TGTGCCAGCAGCACTCAGGGGGACACTGAAGCTTTCTTT	CASSTQGDTEAFF
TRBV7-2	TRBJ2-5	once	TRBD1	TGTGCCAGCAGCTTAGGGGGACAGTCGGCGGAGACCCAGTACTTC	CASSLGGQSAETQYF
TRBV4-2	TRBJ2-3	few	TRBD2	TGTGCCAGCAGCCGCGGGACTAGCGGGGGGGGAACAGATACGCAGTATTTT	CASSRGTSGGGTDTQYF
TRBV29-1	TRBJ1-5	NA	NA	TGCAGCGTTGGCATAGATAGCAATCAGCCCCAGCATTTT	CSVGIDSNQPQHF
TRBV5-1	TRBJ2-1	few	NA	TGCGCCAGCAGCTTGGAGTTCCATGAGCAGTTCTTC	CASSLEFHEQFF
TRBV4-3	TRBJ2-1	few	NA	TGCGCCAGCAGCCAGCTATCCTTGGCTGCTAATGAGCAGTTCTTC	CASSQLSLAANEQFF
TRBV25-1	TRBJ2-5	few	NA	TGTGCCAGCAGTGAAAGGGCAGCATGGAACCAGTACTTC	CASSERAAWNQYF
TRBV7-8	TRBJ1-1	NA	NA	TGTGCCAGCAGCTTAGAGATAAAGGGGACTGAAGCTTTCTTT	CASSLEIKGTEAFF
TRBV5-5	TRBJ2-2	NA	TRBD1	TGTGCCAGCAGCTCGTACAGGGGTAGGCCCGGGGAGCTGTTTTTT	CASSSYRGRPGELFF
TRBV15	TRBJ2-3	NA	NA	TGTGCCACCAGCAGAGAATGGCAGTTGAGCACAGATACGCAGTATTTT	CATSREWQLSTDTQYF
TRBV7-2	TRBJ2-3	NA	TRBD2	TGTGCCAGCAGCCCGTCGCTGCTAGCGGGTACCACAGATACGCAGTATTTT	CASSPSLLAGTTDTQYF
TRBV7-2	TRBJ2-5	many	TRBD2	TGTGCCAGCAGTTTCAGCGGGGGGCAAGAGACCCAGTACTTC	CASSFSGGQETQYF
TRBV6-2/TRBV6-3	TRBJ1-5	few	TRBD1	TGTGCCAGCAGCCCTACAGGGGGAAGCCAGCCCCAGCATTTT	CASSPTGGSQPQHF
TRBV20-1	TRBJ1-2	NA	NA	TGCAGTGCTAGAGATCCGGGGGGATTCGGGGGCTACACCTTC	CSARDPGGFGGYTF
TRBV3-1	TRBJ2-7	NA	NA	TGTGCCAGCAGCCAAGACGTGGCGGACTCCTACGAGCAGTACTTC	CASSQDVADSYEQYF
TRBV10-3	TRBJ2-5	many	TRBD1	TGTGCCATCAGTTGGACAGGAGCTGACGGGACCCAGTACTTC	CAISWTGADGTQYF
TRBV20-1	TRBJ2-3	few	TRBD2	TGCAGTGCCAGGGGGCTAGCGGGGGGTACAGATACGCAGTATTTT	CSARGLAGGTDTQYF
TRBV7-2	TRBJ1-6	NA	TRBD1	TGTGCCAGCAGCTCCGAGGGGGCCCCAAGACCCCTCCACTTT	CASSSEGAPRPLHF
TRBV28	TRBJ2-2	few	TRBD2	TGTGCCAGCTTCGTGAAGGGAGGGACCGGGGAGCTGTTTTTT	CASFVKGGTGELFF
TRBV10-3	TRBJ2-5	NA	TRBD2	TGTGCCATCAGTGATTCGGTAGCGGGGGGGCAGGAGACCCAGTACTTC	CAISDSVAGGQETQYF
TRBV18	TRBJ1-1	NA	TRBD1	TGTGCCAGCTCACCACGGGAGGGGGCGGCTGAAGCTTTCTTT	CASSPREGAAEAFF
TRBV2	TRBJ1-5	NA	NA	TGTGCCAGCGACCCGGGACCGAATCAGCCCCAGCATTTT	CASDPGPNQPQHF
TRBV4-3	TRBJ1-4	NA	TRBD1	TGCGCCAGCAGCCACGGGACAGGAGATGAAAAACTGTTTTTT	CASSHGTGDEKLFF
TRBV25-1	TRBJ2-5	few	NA	TGTGCCAGCAGTTCTACCCTTGGCAGTCAGGAGACCCAGTACTTC	CASSSTLGSQETQYF